One sample yielded the 32 T cell receptor beta chains listed below, sequenced in a study of blood T cell repertoires in COVID-19 (TCRdb year 2020). Library construction relied on the immunoSEQ multiplex PCR assay. Held by TCRdb, this immuneACCESS table contains in-frame sequences only and omits some clones. Under half of the omission traces to an unresolved V gene where checked; the cause of the rest is unknown. In all, the sample holds some 150,000 clones, and around 80% of those were seen once. The ten largest clonotypes hold around a tenth of the sample. Sample: peripheral blood. These receptors were obtained from a woman in her fifties or sixties with acute or convalescent COVID-19.

The genes are TRBV7-9 and TRBJ1-6; 7 bases match TRBD1. Germline CDR1 is SEHNR and CDR2 is FQNEAQ (reference sequence). V lost 2 bases to trimming and J lost 5 bases; unmatched junction nucleotides: 3. CDR3 length equals 15 residues. The CDR3 reads CASSLLGTDNSPLHF. CDR3 coding DNA: TGTGCCAGCAGCTTACTTGGGACAGATAATTCACCCCTCCACTTT.

This chain uses TRBV19 with TRBJ1-1; weak D call: TRBD1 (6 bases). V shed 5 bases and J shed 5 bases, with 18 bases lying between them. There are 15 residues in the CDR3. From germline, CDR1 is LNHDA and CDR2 SQIVND (reference sequence). Here the CDR3 reads CASSPRPGVNTEAFF. DNA of the CDR3: TGTGCCAGTAGTCCCCGGCCAGGGGTTAATACTGAAGCTTTCTTT. Full variable domain (outside the CDR3, taken from reference TRBV19 and TRBJ1-1): DGGITQSPKYLFRKEGQNVTLSCEQNLNHDAMYWYRQDPGQGLRLIYYSQIVNDFQKGDIAEGYSVSREKKESFPLTVTSAQKNPTAFYLCASSPRPGVNTEAFFGQGTRLTVV.

The chain combines TRBV29-1 with TRBJ2-7, with TRBD2 as a possible D gene (6 bases). V lost 2 bases and J lost 4, with 12 bases in between. Germline-derived CDR1 and CDR2 are SQVTM and ANQGSEA. The CDR3 covers 13 residues. The DNA of the CDR3 is TGCAGCGTTGAAATTAGCGGACCGTACGAGCAGTACTTC. It encodes CSVEISGPYEQYF.

The chain uses TRBV9 and TRBJ2-1; 11 bases are shared with TRBD2. The CDR3 has 15 amino acids. CDR1 and CDR2 (germline): SGDLS, YYNGEE. The V and J ends lost 4 bases and 8 bases, in that order; junction bases with no gene match: 8. The CDR3 sequence: CASSPTSGSFDEQFF. The CDR3, as DNA: TGTGCCAGCAGCCCTACTAGCGGGAGCTTTGATGAGCAGTTCTTC.

The chain employs TRBV25-1 and TRBJ2-3; 13 bases are shared with TRBD2. CDR1 is MGHDK, CDR2 SYGVNS, per germline. Trimming took 4 bases from V and 6 from J; bases not matched to a gene: 7. The CDR3 is 16 amino acids. The CDR3 DNA follows: TGTGCCAGCAGTGCAACTAGCGGGGGGGCGTCCGATACGCAGTATTTT. Amino acids: CASSATSGGASDTQYF.

The V call is TRBV2, the J call TRBJ1-4, with D tentatively TRBD1 (5 bases). This CDR3 region has 14 residues. Between the trimmed V and J ends, which lost 2 bases and 7 bases, there was a span of 11 bases. CDR1 and CDR2 (germline): SNHLY, FYNNEI. The CDR3: CASSERMGGEKLFF. CDR3 DNA sequence: TGTGCCAGCAGTGAACGTATGGGGGGTGAAAAACTGTTTTTT. The variable domain in full, with the rest retrieved from reference TRBV2 and TRBJ1-4, is EPEVTQTPSHQVTQMGQEVILRCVPISNHLYFYWYRQILGQKVEFLVSFYNNEISEKSEIFDDQFSVERPDGSNFTLKIRSTKLEDSAMYFCASSERMGGEKLFFGSGTQLSVL.

The chain joins TRBV19 to TRBJ1-5; TRBD1 aligns across 8 bases. The CDR3 contains 14 residues. Per the germline V gene, CDR1 is LNHDA and CDR2 is SQIVND (reference sequence). J gave up 8 bases and V 5 bases, and 8 bases lay outside the gene matches. CDR3 coding DNA: TGTGCCAGTAGTCCCCAGGGGGCCGGGGAGCCCCAGCATTTT. As protein: CASSPQGAGEPQHF.

In this sample, this clone turned up once. V and J are TRBV19 and TRBJ1-1, with TRBD1 identical over 7 bases. With 8 bases clipped from V and 3 bases from J, the junction kept 9 bases outside the gene matches. Germline values: CDR1 LNHDA, CDR2 SQIVND (reference sequence). CDR3 length equals 14 residues. Written as DNA, the CDR3 is TGTGCCAGTCACAGACAGGGAAGGGACACTGAAGCTTTCTTT. This encodes CASHRQGRDTEAFF.

This clone was found once. The CDR3 region is CASSRPGTVSYEQYF. Written as DNA, the CDR3 is TGTGCCAGCAGTAGACCTGGGACAGTATCCTACGAGCAGTACTTC. This chain connects TRBV6-2 or TRBV6-3 to TRBJ2-7; 7 positions agree with TRBD1. This CDR3 comprises 15 residues. After removal of 5 bases from V and 1 base from J, the junction contained 8 bases not matched to a gene. CDR1 is MNHEY, CDR2 SVGEGT, per germline.

This clone occurred once. The gene calls are TRBV10-3 and TRBJ1-5; D gene unclear. CDR3 length: 12 amino acids. Trimming left V 5 bases short and J 3 bases short, with 5 bases between. CDR1 ENHRY and CDR2 SYGVKD come from the germline V gene. In nucleotides, the CDR3 is TGTGCCATCAGTTCAGACAATCAGCCCCAGCATTTT. It yields the protein CAISSDNQPQHF.

A word on this clone: An end of the junction differs from the germline gene, which may be a read error. The rearrangement joins TRBV29-1 to TRBJ1-1, with 7 bases that match TRBD1. The CDR3 loop spans 11 amino acids. CDR1 SQVTM and CDR2 ANQGSEA come from the germline V gene. DNA for the CDR3: TGCAGCGTTGGGACTGGACAGGCGTTTCAATTT. Translating it yields CSVGTGQAFQF.

The chain carries TRBV6-5 and TRBJ2-1; 12 bases are a match to TRBD2. Looked up from germline, CDR1 is MNHEY and CDR2 is SVGAGI. This CDR3 is built from 15 residues. The V gene end was trimmed by 6 bases and the J gene end by 7 bases; junction bases not matched to a gene: 7. Here the CDR3 DNA reads TGTGCCAGCAGGACGCGGCTAGCGGGAGGGAATGAGCAGTTCTTC. It translates to CASRTRLAGGNEQFF.

The chain uses TRBV9 and TRBJ2-7, with TRBD2 matching over 10 bases. V shed 0 bases and J 6 bases; nucleotides not matched to a gene: 12. Germline assignment: CDR1 SGDLS and CDR2 YYNGEE. This CDR3 is built from 17 residues. This chain's CDR3 is CASSVATDTSGIPEQYF. The CDR3 bases are TGTGCCAGCAGCGTAGCGACAGATACTAGCGGGATCCCCGAGCAGTACTTC. Full variable domain (remainder filled in from reference TRBV9 and TRBJ2-7): DSGVTQTPKHLITATGQRVTLRCSPRSGDLSVYWYQQSLDQGLQFLIQYYNGEERAKGNILERFSAQQFPDLHSELNLSSLELGDSALYFCASSVATDTSGIPEQYFGPGTRLTVT.

The chain employs TRBV19 and TRBJ2-7; D call uncertain. Looked up from germline, CDR1 is LNHDA and CDR2 is SQIVND (reference sequence). V lost 3 bases to trimming and J lost 5 bases, with 14 bases between them. The length of the CDR3 is 14 residues. The CDR3 region has the DNA TGTGCCAGTAGTATCCGGAGCCTCCAGAACGAGCAGTACTTC. It encodes CASSIRSLQNEQYF.

The chain employs TRBV9 and TRBJ1-2; a possible D gene is TRBD1 (5 bases). CDR3 length: 13 amino acids. Trimming stripped 4 bases from V and 4 bases from J, with 11 bases between. Germline values: CDR1 SGDLS, CDR2 YYNGEE. The DNA of the CDR3 is TGTGCCAGCAGCTATGGGGGGACCTATGGCTACACCTTC. It encodes CASSYGGTYGYTF.

The chain carries TRBV12-3 or TRBV12-4 and TRBJ2-2, with a weak D call TRBD1 (5 bases). The CDR3 has 13 residues. Trimming took 1 base from V and 7 from J, leaving 7 bases between them. This CDR3 is CASSLGRGGELFF. In DNA, the CDR3 is TGTGCCAGCAGTTTAGGTAGGGGCGGGGAGCTGTTTTTT.

The rearrangement links TRBV18 to TRBJ2-3; D unclear. This CDR3 comprises 12 residues. Germline CDR1 is KGHSH and CDR2 is LQKENI. Trimming shortened V by 0 bases and J by 11 bases, and 9 bases separated the two germline ends. The CDR3 sequence: CASSPPTRMQYF. For the CDR3, the DNA is TGTGCCAGCTCACCACCTACTCGAATGCAGTATTTT.

In its sample, this clone was seen once. The chain has TRBV5-8 and TRBJ2-3; the D gene is possibly TRBD2 (6 bases). There are 17 residues in the CDR3. V was clipped by 1 base and J by 5 bases, with 20 bases between them. CDR1 SGHTS and CDR2 YDEGEE come from the germline V gene. CDR3 bases: TGTGCCAGCAGCTTGATTCTTTCGGGACTGGCGGTAGATACGCAGTATTTT. Translating it yields CASSLILSGLAVDTQYF.

J is TRBJ1-1 and V is TRBV19, with TRBD1 matching over 7 bases. Trimming took 9 bases from V and 1 from J; bases not matched to a gene: 11. Germline V gene lookup returns CDR1 LNHDA and CDR2 SQIVND (reference sequence). The CDR3 loop spans 15 amino acids. The CDR3 nucleotides read TGTGCCAGCCGCAGAGGGGCAGGGGGGAACACTGAAGCTTTCTTT. Translation gives CASRRGAGGNTEAFF. Using reference TRBV19 and TRBJ1-1 for the parts outside the CDR3, the full variable domain is DGGITQSPKYLFRKEGQNVTLSCEQNLNHDAMYWYRQDPGQGLRLIYYSQIVNDFQKGDIAEGYSVSREKKESFPLTVTSAQKNPTAFYLCASRRGAGGNTEAFFGQGTRLTVV.

The chain couples TRBV7-3 to TRBJ1-1; the D gene is possibly TRBD1 (6 bases). Germline V CDR1 and CDR2: SGHTA, FQGTGA. This CDR3 comprises 16 residues. Trimming took off 0 bases at V and 5 bases at J, with 16 bases between the two ends. The chain's CDR3 is CASSLTAGVARTEAFF. The CDR3 coding sequence is TGTGCCAGCAGCTTAACGGCAGGGGTAGCGAGAACTGAAGCTTTCTTT.

This clone was seen a single time. This chain joins TRBV28 and TRBJ2-1; tentative D call: TRBD1 (5 bases). The CDR3 is made up of 15 amino acids. The V gene lost 3 bases and the J gene lost 6 bases, with 15 bases spanning the gap. Germline CDR1 reads MDHEN; CDR2 reads SYDVKM. CDR3 sequence (DNA): TGTGCCAGCAGTTTTATGGGGCTGGGGCTCAATGAGCAGTTCTTC. The encoded protein is CASSFMGLGLNEQFF.

The chain carries TRBV28 and TRBJ1-5, with 10 bases identical to TRBD1. Losses at the gene ends were 6 bases for V and 5 bases for J; bases not matched to a gene: 7. The CDR3 contains 15 residues. The germline gives CDR1 MDHEN, CDR2 SYDVKM. In DNA form, the CDR3 reads TGTGCCAGCAGCCGAAGGGACAGGGGCCATCAGCCCCAGCATTTT. Its translation: CASSRRDRGHQPQHF. Variable domain in full (rest from reference TRBV28 and TRBJ1-5): DVKVTQSSRYLVKRTGEKVFLECVQDMDHENMFWYRQDPGLGLRLIYFSYDVKMKEKGDIPEGYSVSREKKERFSLILESASTNQTSMYLCASSRRDRGHQPQHFGDGTRLSIL.

The CDR3 loop reads CASSLETGSGEQYF. DNA for the CDR3: TGCGCCAGCAGTTTAGAGACAGGTTCGGGCGAGCAGTACTTC. This chain joins TRBV10-1 and TRBJ2-7; D is possibly TRBD1 (6 bases). Germline loops: CDR1 WNHNN, CDR2 SYGVQD (reference sequence). The CDR3 loop spans 14 amino acids. V gave up 5 bases and J gave up 6 bases, with 17 bases separating them.

The chain uses TRBV5-6 and TRBJ2-5; 7 nucleotides agree with TRBD2. J was trimmed by 5 bases and V by 0 bases; bases with no gene match: 4. The CDR3 totals 14 residues. Germline V gene data show CDR1 as SGHDT and CDR2 as YYEEEE. For the CDR3, the DNA is TGTGCCAGCAGCTTGGCGGGAGCGGGGGAGACCCAGTACTTC. Protein sequence: CASSLAGAGETQYF.

This clone turned up a few times. The V call is TRBV7-5, the J call TRBJ1-4; the table's TRBD1 call for D was not verified on the DNA. TRBV7-5 is annotated as a pseudogene. This CDR3 spans 19 amino acids. The CDR3 spells CARSTSGDRGRRWREKLFF. The CDR3 region has the DNA TGTGCCAGAAGTACCAGCGGGGACAGGGGGCGGCGTTGGCGTGAAAAACTGTTTTTT.

This clone was counted a single time. The rearrangement links TRBV2 to TRBJ2-3; D is undetermined. The ends were cut back, 3 bases at V and 3 bases at J, with 7 bases in the middle. CDR1 and CDR2 from the germline V gene are SNHLY and FYNNEI. The CDR3 totals 13 residues. CDR3 sequence: CASSERLTDTQYF. CDR3 bases: TGTGCCAGCAGTGAGAGGCTAACAGATACGCAGTATTTT.

The V and J genes are TRBV11-2 and TRBJ1-3; a weak D match, TRBD1 (5 bases). Trimming cost V 7 bases and J 2 bases, with 21 bases left between them. Germline loops: CDR1 SGHAT, CDR2 FQNNGV. CDR3 length equals 17 residues. The CDR3 DNA sequence: TGTGCCAGCAACCCATTGTTTCGGGGGGTAACTGGAAACACCATATATTTT. It encodes CASNPLFRGVTGNTIYF. Full variable domain (missing parts from reference TRBV11-2 and TRBJ1-3): EAGVAQSPRYKIIEKRQSVAFWCNPISGHATLYWYQQILGQGPKLLIQFQNNGVVDDSQLPKDRFSAERLKGVDSTLKIQPAKLEDSAVYLCASNPLFRGVTGNTIYFGEGSWLTVV.

The V call is TRBV29-1, the J call TRBJ2-1; no clear D. Deletions cut 0 bases from V and 4 bases from J, with 7 bases between. This CDR3 has 13 amino acids. Looked up from germline, CDR1 is SQVTM and CDR2 is ANQGSEA. The CDR3 region has the DNA TGCAGCGTTGAAGAACAGTTATACAATGAGCAGTTCTTC. This translates into CSVEEQLYNEQFF.

The CDR3 sequence is CSVGGWGGSGAGTEAFF. The DNA of the CDR3 is TGCAGCGTTGGGGGTTGGGGAGGGAGTGGGGCTGGCACTGAAGCTTTCTTT. The V call is TRBV29-1, the J call TRBJ1-1, with D tentatively TRBD1 (5 bases). The V gene lost 4 bases and the J gene lost 4 bases, with 25 bases spanning the gap. This CDR3 is built from 17 residues. Germline V gene lookup returns CDR1 SQVTM and CDR2 ANQGSEA.

The chain employs TRBV7-3 and TRBJ2-5, with D tentatively TRBD2 (6 bases). Germline V CDR1 and CDR2: SGHTA, FQGTGA. The CDR3 runs to 14 residues. V gave up 5 bases and J gave up 5 bases, with 15 bases separating them. This CDR3 reads CASSPGVALETQYF. For the CDR3, the DNA is TGTGCCAGCAGCCCGGGAGTAGCGCTTGAGACCCAGTACTTC. The full variable domain, its missing parts supplied by reference TRBV7-3 and TRBJ2-5, is GAGVSQTPSNKVTEKGKYVELRCDPISGHTALYWYRQSLGQGPEFLIYFQGTGAADDSGLPNDRFFAVRPEGSVSTLKIQRTERGDSAVYLCASSPGVALETQYFGPGTRLLVL.

The sample holds one count of this clone. The rearrangement joins TRBV29-1 to TRBJ1-2; 7 nucleotides line up with TRBD1. CDR1 SQVTM and CDR2 ANQGSEA come from the germline V gene. V was pared by 6 bases and J by 0 bases, with 4 bases of the junction left unmatched. This CDR3 comprises 13 residues. CDR3 sequence reads: CSVSTGPNYGYTF. In DNA, the CDR3 is TGCAGCGTCTCGACAGGGCCTAACTATGGCTACACCTTC.

The chain joins TRBV5-4 to TRBJ2-5; 8 bases are a match to TRBD2. The V segment lost 6 bases and the J segment 2 bases; nucleotides outside the gene matches: 12. Per the germline V gene, CDR1 is SGHNT and CDR2 is YYREEE (reference sequence). The CDR3 is made up of 16 amino acids. This CDR3 is CASKRGGGGQQETQYF. Here the CDR3 DNA reads TGTGCCAGCAAACGGGGCGGCGGGGGGCAACAAGAGACCCAGTACTTC.